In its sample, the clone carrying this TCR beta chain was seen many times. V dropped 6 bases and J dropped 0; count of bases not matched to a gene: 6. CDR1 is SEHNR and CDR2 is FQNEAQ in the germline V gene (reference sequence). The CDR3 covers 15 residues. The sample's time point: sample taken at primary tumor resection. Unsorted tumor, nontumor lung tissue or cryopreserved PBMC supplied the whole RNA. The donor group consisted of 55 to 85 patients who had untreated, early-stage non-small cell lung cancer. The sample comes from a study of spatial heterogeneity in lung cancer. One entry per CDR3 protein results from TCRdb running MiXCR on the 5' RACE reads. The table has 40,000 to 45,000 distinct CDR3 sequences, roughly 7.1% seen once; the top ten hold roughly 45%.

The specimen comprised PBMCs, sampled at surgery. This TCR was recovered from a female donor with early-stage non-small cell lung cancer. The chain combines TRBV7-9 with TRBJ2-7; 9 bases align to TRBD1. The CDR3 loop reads CASSWIQGASYEQYF. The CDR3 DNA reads TGTGCCAGCAGTTGGATACAGGGGGCCTCCTACGAGCAGTACTTC.